A single sample is the source of the 25 T cell receptor beta chains below, sequenced in a study of vaccination and CD4 T cells after COVID-19. Scientists ran DNA taken from cultured CD4+ T cells through the Oncomine TCR Beta short-read assay for sequencing. A single record per CDR3 protein comes from TCRdb applying MiXCR to the PCR reads. Altogether over 10,000 distinct CDR3 sequences are present, approximately 42% being singletons, with the ten largest covering about 9.3%. Their specific antigens are unknown. Treatment: 10-day PBMC culture with coronavirus spike peptide pools or control peptides (ViraFEST assay). The source was CD4+ T cells from blood, cultured in vitro, collected after SARS-CoV-2 vaccination. These receptors originate from a human donor who had recovered from COVID-19.

This clonotype has just a few counts. The chain has TRBV27 and TRBJ1-2; 9 positions agree with TRBD1. Germline CDR1 MNHEY, CDR2 SMNVEV (reference sequence). CDR3 length: 15 residues. Losses at the gene ends were 4 bases for V and 7 bases for J; bases not matched to a gene: 10. In DNA, the CDR3 is TGTGCCAGCAGTTCCAACCCGACAGGGGGTTTTGGCTACACCTTC. Protein sequence: CASSSNPTGGFGYTF.

The CDR3 nucleotides are TGTGCCAGCAGTTATGGACAGGGGATGGTCTACACCTTC. Residues: CASSYGQGMVYTF. The chain links TRBV6-2 or TRBV6-3 to TRBJ1-2, with TRBD1 matching over 9 bases. CDR3 length: 13 residues. After removal of 3 bases from V and 10 bases from J, the junction contained 6 bases not matched to a gene. Germline CDR1 reads MNHEY; CDR2 reads SVGEGT.

The rearrangement joins TRBV19 to TRBJ1-6; D is undetermined. Trimming took off 1 base at V and 0 bases at J, with 7 bases between the two ends. The CDR3 sequence is 16 residues long. Per germline, CDR1 LNHDA and CDR2 SQIVND (reference sequence). The CDR3 DNA reads TGTGCCAGTAGTATAGGGGCCAGCTCCTATAATTCACCCCTCCACTTT. Translating it yields CASSIGASSYNSPLHF.

In the case of this clonotype: It may be a read error: a sequence one base away is much more abundant. The V gene is TRBV7-6, the J gene TRBJ1-1; no clear D gene. The CDR3 sequence is 13 residues long. The ends were cut back, 1 base at V and 3 bases at J, with 6 bases in the middle. Germline CDR1 reads SGHVS; CDR2 reads FNYEAQ. CDR3 bases: TGTGCCAGCAGCTTAGGGGTGGACACTGAAGCTTTCTTT. Protein sequence: CASSLGVDTEAFF.

The chain combines TRBV5-1 with TRBJ1-2; D is possibly TRBD1 (5 bases). The CDR3 runs 14 residues. V lost 3 bases, J lost 7 bases, and 16 bases lay in between. Germline V gene data show CDR1 as SGHRS and CDR2 as YFSETQ. The CDR3 region has the DNA TGCGCCAGCAGCTCGGTGGGGGGGGATCGTGGCTACACCTTC. Translating it yields CASSSVGGDRGYTF.

The chain joins TRBV27 to TRBJ2-5, with a weak D call TRBD2 (6 bases). CDR3 length: 13 residues. The germline V and J ends were trimmed by 6 bases and 3 bases, with 11 bases remaining between them. The germline CDR1 and CDR2 sequences are MNHEY and SMNVEV (reference sequence). The CDR3 loop reads CASRRWGEETQYF. The CDR3 region has the DNA TGTGCCAGCAGACGGTGGGGGGAAGAGACCCAGTACTTC.

The V call is TRBV20-1, the J call TRBJ1-6, with D possibly being TRBD1 (6 bases). Germline CDR1 reads DFQATT; CDR2 reads SNEGSKA (reference sequence). Trimming cost V 5 bases and J 10 bases, with 18 bases left between them. The CDR3 runs to 14 residues. Here the CDR3 reads CSAFLGGARSPLHF. CDR3 in DNA: TGCAGTGCTTTCCTTGGGGGGGCTAGGTCACCCCTCCACTTT.

J is TRBJ2-3 and V is TRBV18, with a tentative D call TRBD2 (5 bases). From germline, CDR1 is KGHSH and CDR2 LQKENI. With 3 bases removed from V and 3 bases from J, the gap between germline ends came to 10 bases. This CDR3 contains 14 residues. CDR3 DNA sequence: TGTGCCAGCTCACCCTTGGGAGTAACAGATACGCAGTATTTT. Protein: CASSPLGVTDTQYF.

The chain uses TRBV6-2 or TRBV6-3 and TRBJ2-7; D is undetermined. The V end was cut by 3 bases, the J end by 2 bases, with 11 bases between. The length of the CDR3 is 14 residues. In germline, CDR1 is MNHEY, CDR2 SVGEGT. The CDR3 nucleotides are TGTGCCAGCAGTTATTTGGGATTCCCCTACGAGCAGTACTTC. This sequence encodes CASSYLGFPYEQYF.

This clonotype was counted only a few times. The chain joins TRBV27 to TRBJ1-2, with a possible D match to TRBD1 (6 bases). CDR1 MNHEY and CDR2 SMNVEV come from the germline V gene (reference sequence). The CDR3 covers 15 residues. Trimming cost V 6 bases and J 3 bases, with 17 bases left between them. For the CDR3, the DNA is TGTGCCAGCAGCGTTGCACAGGGTGAGGACTATGGCTACACCTTC. Its translation is CASSVAQGEDYGYTF.

The gene calls are TRBV6-1 and TRBJ2-3; D perhaps matches TRBD2 (6 bases). This CDR3 has 15 amino acids. Germline V lookup: CDR1 MNHNS, CDR2 SASEGT. The V and J ends lost 6 bases and 1 base respectively, with 14 bases between them. The CDR3 reads CASRSPRGGTDTQYF. Here the CDR3 DNA reads TGTGCCAGCAGATCGCCCCGCGGGGGCACAGATACGCAGTATTTT.

With regard to this clonotype: At one end, the junction sequence differs from germline, possibly due to a read error. The chain recombines TRBV19 with TRBJ2-7, with D maybe TRBD2 (6 bases). Germline V lookup: CDR1 LNHDA, CDR2 SQIVND (reference sequence). CDR3 size: 15 residues. The CDR3 DNA reads as TGTGCCAGTAGAAAACGGAATTCGGGAGCCTACGAGCAGCACTTC. Its protein product is CASRKRNSGAYEQHF. Supplemented by reference TRBV19 and TRBJ2-7, the full variable domain reads DGGITQSPKYLFRKEGQNVTLSCEQNLNHDAMYWYRQDPGQGLRLIYYSQIVNDFQKGDIAEGYSVSREKKESFPLTVTSAQKNPTAFYLCASRKRNSGAYEQHFGPGTRLTVT.

This clonotype has only a few counts. The chain employs TRBV10-1 and TRBJ1-6; the D gene is possibly TRBD1 (6 bases). Germline CDR1 reads WNHNN; CDR2 reads SYGVQD (reference sequence). V was clipped by 0 bases and J by 5 bases, with 29 bases between them. The CDR3 totals 22 residues. CDR3 nucleotides: TGCGCCAGCAGTGAGTCCCGGGGTAGGGGCAGGGGCCCACAACCGAATAATTCACCCCTCCACTTT. It encodes CASSESRGRGRGPQPNNSPLHF.

This chain uses TRBV6-1 with TRBJ1-5; the D gene is possibly TRBD1 (5 bases). Germline V gene lookup returns CDR1 MNHNS and CDR2 SASEGT. V shed 6 bases and J shed 7 bases, with 16 bases lying between them. The CDR3 extends over 14 amino acids. The CDR3 nucleotides are TGTGCCAGCAGATTCCTGGGGGGGTTACAGCCCCAGCATTTT. Translating gives CASRFLGGLQPQHF.

This chain links TRBV28 with TRBJ2-3; no clear D. The CDR3 is made up of 17 amino acids. Trimming shortened V by 1 base and J by 4 bases, and 18 bases separated the two germline ends. Per the germline V gene, CDR1 is MDHEN and CDR2 is SYDVKM. The CDR3 coding sequence is TGTGCCAGCAGTTTATTGTCCCGGGCCTTAGGCCCAGATACGCAGTATTTT. Its protein product is CASSLLSRALGPDTQYF.

This clonotype was detected a few times. The rearrangement uses TRBV19 and TRBJ1-1, with D unresolved. The germline gives CDR1 LNHDA, CDR2 SQIVND (reference sequence). The CDR3 totals 14 residues. Trimming removed 6 bases at V and 6 bases at J, with 17 bases between. The CDR3 is CASRLKGGVAEAFF. The CDR3 DNA reads as TGTGCCAGTAGACTTAAGGGAGGAGTCGCTGAAGCTTTCTTT.

This clonotype was seen a handful of times. The rearrangement uses TRBV5-4 and TRBJ1-2; possibly TRBD1 for D (5 bases). V was cut by 4 bases and J by 3 bases, with 16 bases left in between. There are 15 residues in the CDR3. Germline V gene lookup returns CDR1 SGHNT and CDR2 YYREEE (reference sequence). CDR3 amino acids: CASSLRLGVDYGYTF. The CDR3 DNA sequence: TGTGCCAGCAGCCTCAGGCTGGGGGTAGACTATGGCTACACCTTC.

The chain uses TRBV20-1 and TRBJ1-6, with D maybe TRBD1 (5 bases). This CDR3 has 15 amino acids. Germline loops: CDR1 DFQATT, CDR2 SNEGSKA (reference sequence). V was shortened by 6 bases and J by 6 bases, with 18 bases between the two germline ends. The CDR3 DNA is TGCAGTGCCAGGACGGGGGGGAGCGGTAATTCACCCCTCCACTTT. Translated, it gives CSARTGGSGNSPLHF.

The rearrangement uses TRBV11-1 and TRBJ1-6; TRBD1 agrees at 8 bases. V dropped 5 bases and J dropped 5; count of bases not matched to a gene: 5. CDR1 is SGHAT, CDR2 FQDESV, per germline (reference sequence). The CDR3 sequence is 15 residues long. CDR3 DNA sequence: TGTGCCAGCAGCATGGACAGGGCGAATAATTCACCCCTCCACTTT. Protein sequence: CASSMDRANNSPLHF. The whole variable domain, filled in from reference TRBV11-1 and TRBJ1-6, reads EAEVAQSPRYKITEKSQAVAFWCDPISGHATLYWYRQILGQGPELLVQFQDESVVDDSQLPKDRFSAERLKGVDSTLKIQPAELGDSAMYLCASSMDRANNSPLHFGNGTRLTVT.

The chain combines TRBV19 with TRBJ1-5; TRBD1 matches 9 bases. Germline CDR1 is LNHDA and CDR2 is SQIVND (reference sequence). V was clipped by 6 bases and J by 5 bases; unmatched bases: 11. This CDR3 spans 16 amino acids. The CDR3 bases are TGTGCCAGTAGCGCAATTCCGGGACAGGGATATCAGCCCCAGCATTTT. As protein: CASSAIPGQGYQPQHF.

This clonotype was counted a few times. The genes are TRBV7-8 and TRBJ2-3; no reliable D call. V dropped 1 base and J dropped 0 bases, with 17 bases sitting between them. This CDR3 region has 18 residues. The germline V gene encodes CDR1 SGHVS and CDR2 FQNEAQ. CDR3 amino acids: CASSLELGYTTSTDTQYF. DNA for the CDR3: TGTGCCAGCAGCTTAGAATTGGGCTATACGACTAGCACAGATACGCAGTATTTT.

This clonotype was seen more than once but under ten times. The rearrangement uses TRBV20-1 and TRBJ1-1; D perhaps matches TRBD1 (5 bases). This CDR3 is 15 amino acids long. Trimming stripped 0 bases from V and 1 base from J, with 12 bases between. CDR1 is DFQATT and CDR2 is SNEGSKA in the germline V gene (reference sequence). The CDR3 DNA reads as TGCAGTGCTAGAGATCCCGGCGGGACGAACACTGAAGCTTTCTTT. Translating gives CSARDPGGTNTEAFF.

This clonotype has more than one count but fewer than ten. This chain links TRBV19 with TRBJ1-2; the D gene is possibly TRBD1 (5 bases). Deletions cut 3 bases from V and 7 bases from J, with 9 bases between. The CDR3 totals 12 residues. Germline V gene data show CDR1 as LNHDA and CDR2 as SQIVND (reference sequence). CDR3 region: CASSILGGGYTF. The CDR3 coding sequence is TGTGCCAGTAGTATCCTCGGGGGTGGCTACACCTTC.

The chain employs TRBV6-2 or TRBV6-3 and TRBJ1-1; TRBD1 might be the D (6 bases). The CDR3 extends over 12 amino acids. From germline, CDR1 is MNHEY and CDR2 SVGEGT. The V and J ends lost 6 bases and 10 bases respectively, with 15 bases between them. Here the CDR3 DNA reads TGTGCCAGCAGCCCCGACAGGTATATAGCTTTCTTT. It specifies CASSPDRYIAFF.

The genes are TRBV20-1 and TRBJ2-7; 7 nucleotides match TRBD1. With 6 bases clipped from V and 3 bases from J, the junction kept 8 bases outside the gene matches. The CDR3 is 13 amino acids. Germline loops: CDR1 DFQATT, CDR2 SNEGSKA (reference sequence). In nucleotides, the CDR3 is TGCAGTGCCGCCGGGACAGATTACTACGAGCAGTACTTC. This translates into CSAAGTDYYEQYF.